This is a list of T cell receptor beta chains from one sample in a study of blood T cell repertoires in COVID-19. The repertoire was sequenced with immunoSEQ multiplex PCR; TCRdb's copy has only in-frame clones and lacks some. The sample lists 50,000 to 70,000 clones; 85% to 90% were seen once. The sequenced sample consisted of peripheral blood. The receptors shown here come from a human donor with active COVID-19. The donor label of this sample is uncertain. CDR3s include the opening cysteine and the closing phenylalanine or tryptophan. Fields, in order: CDR3 DNA, CDR3 protein, clone size, D gene, V gene, J gene. A D gene is named only where the DNA matches it firmly. Rows may omit the clone size; those that give it use once, few, many or a size class.

TGTGCCAGCAGCCACCAGGGTATGGGGGAGACCCAGTACTTC	CASSHQGMGETQYF	NA	NA	TRBV28	TRBJ2-5
TGTGCCATCCAACCCTCTCCGGGACAGGGAAAACCGAACACCGGGGAGCTGTTTTTT	CAIQPSPGQGKPNTGELFF	once	TRBD1	TRBV24-1	TRBJ2-2
TGTGCCAGCAGCAAAGAAGGCAGGGGGCGGGTAGACGAAGGGACCGGGGAGCTGTTTTTT	CASSKEGRGRVDEGTGELFF	NA	NA	TRBV21-1	TRBJ2-2
TGTGCCAGTAGTATTTTGGCGGGGGAGATCTACGAGCAGTACTTC	CASSILAGEIYEQYF	NA	TRBD2	TRBV19	TRBJ2-7
TGCGCCAGCAGCTTCGGGACACCCTACACCGGGGAGCTGTTTTTT	CASSFGTPYTGELFF	NA	NA	TRBV5-1	TRBJ2-2
TGTGCCAGCAGCCCAGACAGGGGGCAAAATGAAAAACTGTTTTTT	CASSPDRGQNEKLFF	NA	TRBD1	TRBV4-2	TRBJ1-4
TGCGCCAGCAGCCAAGAGTTAGCGGGGGAATTCACCGGGGAGCTGTTTTTT	CASSQELAGEFTGELFF	NA	TRBD2	TRBV4-3	TRBJ2-2
TGTGCCAGCAGCTTAGAGGCAGGACAGGGCCATGGCTACACCTTC	CASSLEAGQGHGYTF	NA	TRBD1	TRBV7-2	TRBJ1-2
TGTGCCAGCAGTTTAGGCCTGGACAGGGGGACACGCGAGCAGTACTTC	CASSLGLDRGTREQYF	NA	TRBD1	TRBV28	TRBJ2-7
TGTGCCAGCAGTCTGACTGGTTCGCCCCAGCATTTT	CASSLTGSPQHF	NA	NA	TRBV2	TRBJ1-5
TGTGCCAGCAGTACATGGACAGCGTACGAGCAGTACTTC	CASSTWTAYEQYF	NA	NA	TRBV28	TRBJ2-7
TGTGCCAGCAAACAGGGTGTAGGATACAATGAGCAGTTCTTC	CASKQGVGYNEQFF	NA	NA	TRBV6-5	TRBJ2-1
TGTGCCAGCAGTTCTAGGGGGTCCGTATATGGCTACACCTTC	CASSSRGSVYGYTF	NA	NA	TRBV11-1	TRBJ1-2
TGTGCCAGTAGTGCCACCGCCGGGGAATACGGAGAGACCCAGTACTTC	CASSATAGEYGETQYF	NA	NA	TRBV19	TRBJ2-5
TGTGCCAGCAGCTTAGGGACAGGGGGCTACGAGCAGTACTTC	CASSLGTGGYEQYF	NA	TRBD1	TRBV5-6	TRBJ2-7
TGTGCCAGCAGCCAAGATGGGAGTAATGAGCAGTTCTTC	CASSQDGSNEQFF	NA	NA	TRBV3-1/TRBV3-2	TRBJ2-1
TGCAGCGTATACAGGGTAGATGACTATGGCTACACCTTC	CSVYRVDDYGYTF	NA	NA	TRBV29-1	TRBJ1-2
TGTGCCAGCTCCGTGGGGGCTAGCAATCAGCCCCAGCATTTT	CASSVGASNQPQHF	medium-sized	NA	TRBV6-5	TRBJ1-5
TGTGCCAGCAGCGTAGGGTTCAGGAACACTGAAGCTTTCTTT	CASSVGFRNTEAFF	NA	NA	TRBV9	TRBJ1-1
TGTGCCAGCAGCTTGGCGGACAGGGGGCGGGCTGGCTACACCTTC	CASSLADRGRAGYTF	NA	TRBD1	TRBV5-4	TRBJ1-2
TGTGCCAGCAGCTTAGATGGGGGCCGCTTGGTAGAGACCCAGTACTTC	CASSLDGGRLVETQYF	once	NA	TRBV7-9	TRBJ2-5
TGCAGTGCTAGTCGGCCTAGCGGGAAGGAGACCCAGTACTTC	CSASRPSGKETQYF	NA	TRBD2	TRBV20-1	TRBJ2-5
TGTGCCAGCAGTGACCGGGGTTTCAATCAGCCCCAGCATTTT	CASSDRGFNQPQHF	NA	NA	TRBV2	TRBJ1-5
TGTGCCAGCAGTTTATCAACAGGGGCCTATGGCTACACCTTC	CASSLSTGAYGYTF	medium-sized	TRBD1	TRBV27	TRBJ1-2
TGTGCCAGCAGCTTGGACAGATACACAGATACGCAGTATTTT	CASSLDRYTDTQYF	NA	NA	TRBV11-3	TRBJ2-3
TGTGCCAGCAGCTTATCGGGAGGGTCGAACACCGGGGAGCTGTTTTTT	CASSLSGGSNTGELFF	NA	TRBD2	TRBV7-2	TRBJ2-2
TGTGCCAGCAGCCAAGGGACAGTTTATGGCTACACCTTC	CASSQGTVYGYTF	NA	TRBD1	TRBV7-8	TRBJ1-2
TGTGCCTGGAGTCGGGACAGATACAATGAGCAGTTCTTC	CAWSRDRYNEQFF	NA	TRBD1	TRBV30	TRBJ2-1
TGTGCCACCAGCGAACCGGACAGGGAGTTAGCCAAAAACATTCAGTACTTC	CATSEPDRELAKNIQYF	NA	TRBD1	TRBV15	TRBJ2-4
TGTGCCAGCAGCTTCGACAGCTACGAGCAGTACTTC	CASSFDSYEQYF	few	NA	TRBV6-5	TRBJ2-7
TGTGCCAGCAGCAGGACAGGGCAGAATCAGCCCCAGCATTTT	CASSRTGQNQPQHF	NA	TRBD1	TRBV5-8	TRBJ1-5
TGTGCCAGCAGCCCCCCCCTGGGACTAGCGGGAATAGATGCAGAGACCCAGTACTTC	CASSPPLGLAGIDAETQYF	NA	TRBD2	TRBV28	TRBJ2-5
TGTGCCAGCAGCCAAGGGGCCGGGACTAACGAAAAACTGTTTTTT	CASSQGAGTNEKLFF	once	NA	TRBV4-2	TRBJ1-4
TGTGCCGGGGCGGGGCCATCCTACGAGCAGTACTTC	CAGAGPSYEQYF	NA	NA	TRBV2	TRBJ2-7
TGTGCCAGCAGCCATCTAAGCGGGGCCTTTACTAATGAAAAACTGTTTTTT	CASSHLSGAFTNEKLFF	NA	NA	TRBV14	TRBJ1-4
TGTGCCAGCAGCTTACGACCGGGACAGGGGGGGGAAAAACTGTTTTTT	CASSLRPGQGGEKLFF	NA	TRBD1	TRBV7-8	TRBJ1-4
TGTGCCAGCGGTGAAGCGGGGTGGTACGAGCAGTACTTC	CASGEAGWYEQYF	NA	TRBD2	TRBV27	TRBJ2-7
TGTGCCTCCTCCCCTGGGACAGGGGGCAGGGATACGCAGTATTTT	CASSPGTGGRDTQYF	once	TRBD1	TRBV7-9	TRBJ2-3
TGCGCCAGCAGCGTAGAACAGGGTTTCTATGGCTACACCTTC	CASSVEQGFYGYTF	NA	NA	TRBV5-1	TRBJ1-2
TGCGCCAGCAGCTTGGGGGACCTCAGAAAAGGGGGCGAGCAGTACTTC	CASSLGDLRKGGEQYF	NA	NA	TRBV5-1	TRBJ2-7
TGTGCCAGCAGCTTACGCGGGAGCGACACCGGGGAGCTGTTTTTT	CASSLRGSDTGELFF	NA	TRBD2	TRBV11-2	TRBJ2-2
TGTGCCAGCCAGTTGAACACTGAAGCTTTCTTT	CASQLNTEAFF	NA	NA	TRBV2	TRBJ1-1
TGTGCCAGCAGTTATGGGGGGTCCTACGAGCAGTACTTC	CASSYGGSYEQYF	NA	NA	TRBV6-2/TRBV6-3	TRBJ2-7
TGTGCCACCAGTGATTTCGGTCGGACTAGCACAGATACGCAGTATTTT	CATSDFGRTSTDTQYF	NA	NA	TRBV24-1	TRBJ2-3
TGTGCCAGCTCACCCCGTCCCCCGGGCACAGATACGCAGTATTTT	CASSPRPPGTDTQYF	NA	NA	TRBV18	TRBJ2-3
TGTGCCAGCAGCTTGGCTGTTGGCGGGGGGACCTACAATGAGCAGTTCTTC	CASSLAVGGGTYNEQFF	NA	TRBD2	TRBV5-4	TRBJ2-1
TGTGCCAGCTCACCACTGGGCAGGGGTCCCTCTGGAAACACCATATATTTT	CASSPLGRGPSGNTIYF	NA	NA	TRBV18	TRBJ1-3
TGTGCCAGTAGTATCTTGGACAGAGCCTACGAGCAGTACTTC	CASSILDRAYEQYF	NA	NA	TRBV19	TRBJ2-7
TGTGCCAGCAACATGAACACTGAAGCTTTCTTT	CASNMNTEAFF	NA	NA	TRBV7-9	TRBJ1-1
TGTGCCAGCAGTTTGAGGGGGCAGAACACTGAAGCTTTCTTT	CASSLRGQNTEAFF	NA	TRBD1	TRBV27	TRBJ1-1
TGTGCCAGCAGTGAGGGCGGGAGACCCTACAATGAGCAGTTCTTC	CASSEGGRPYNEQFF	NA	TRBD2	TRBV25-1	TRBJ2-1
TGTGCCAGCAGCACTCTTTTTACACAGGGGGCCCAAGAGACCCAGTACTTC	CASSTLFTQGAQETQYF	NA	TRBD1	TRBV7-2	TRBJ2-5
TGTGCCAGCACCCATGGAGCGGGAGCCTCCTACAATGAGCAGTTCTTC	CASTHGAGASYNEQFF	NA	TRBD2	TRBV11-1	TRBJ2-1
TGTGCCAGCAGTTACTCGATGGGACAGGGGGTCACTGAAGCTTTCTTT	CASSYSMGQGVTEAFF	NA	TRBD1	TRBV6-5	TRBJ1-1
TGTGCCAGCAGCGTAGGAGGAGCGGGGGAAATGAACACCGGGGAGCTGTTTTTT	CASSVGGAGEMNTGELFF	NA	TRBD2	TRBV9	TRBJ2-2